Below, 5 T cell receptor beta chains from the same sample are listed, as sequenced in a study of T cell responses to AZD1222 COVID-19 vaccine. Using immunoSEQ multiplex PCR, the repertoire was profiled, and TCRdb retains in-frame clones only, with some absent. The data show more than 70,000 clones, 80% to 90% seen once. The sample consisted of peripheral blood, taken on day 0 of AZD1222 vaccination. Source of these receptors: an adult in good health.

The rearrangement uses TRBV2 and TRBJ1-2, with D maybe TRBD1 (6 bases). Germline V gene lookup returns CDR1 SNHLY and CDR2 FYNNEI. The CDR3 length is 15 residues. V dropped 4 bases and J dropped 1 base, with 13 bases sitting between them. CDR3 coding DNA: TGTGCCAGCAGTGGAGGGGGGAATGGTAACTATGGCTACACCTTC. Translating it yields CASSGGGNGNYGYTF.

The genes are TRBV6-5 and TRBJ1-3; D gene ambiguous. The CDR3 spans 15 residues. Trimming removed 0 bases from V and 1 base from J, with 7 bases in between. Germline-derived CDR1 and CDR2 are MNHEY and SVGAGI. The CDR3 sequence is CASSYSSGSGNTIYF. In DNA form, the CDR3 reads TGTGCCAGCAGTTACTCTTCTGGGTCTGGAAACACCATATATTTT.

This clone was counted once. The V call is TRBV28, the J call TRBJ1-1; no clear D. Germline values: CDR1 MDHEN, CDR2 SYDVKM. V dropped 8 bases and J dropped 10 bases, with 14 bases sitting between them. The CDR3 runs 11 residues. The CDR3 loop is CASLDFLTAFF. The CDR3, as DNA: TGTGCCAGCCTTGATTTTTTAACAGCTTTCTTT.

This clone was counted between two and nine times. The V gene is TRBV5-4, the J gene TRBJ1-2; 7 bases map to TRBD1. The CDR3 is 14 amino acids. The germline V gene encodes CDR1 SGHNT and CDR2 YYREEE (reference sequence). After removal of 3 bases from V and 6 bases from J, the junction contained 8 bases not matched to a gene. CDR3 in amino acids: CASSSNRGSDGYTF. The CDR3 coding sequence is TGTGCCAGCAGCTCGAACAGGGGTTCGGATGGCTACACCTTC. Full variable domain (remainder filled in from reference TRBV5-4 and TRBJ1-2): ETGVTQSPTHLIKTRGQQVTLRCSSQSGHNTVSWYQQALGQGPQFIFQYYREEENGRGNFPPRFSGLQFPNYSSELNVNALELDDSALYLCASSSNRGSDGYTFGSGTRLTVV.

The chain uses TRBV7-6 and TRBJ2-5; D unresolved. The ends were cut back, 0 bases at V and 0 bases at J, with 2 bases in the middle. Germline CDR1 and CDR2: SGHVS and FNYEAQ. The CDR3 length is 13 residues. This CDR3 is CASSLANQETQYF. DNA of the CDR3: TGTGCCAGCAGCTTAGCAAACCAAGAGACCCAGTACTTC.